Each of the 24 T cell receptor beta chains below was sequenced from the same sample in a study of cytomegalovirus exposure and HLA in healthy donors. The method was immunoSEQ multiplex PCR; TCRdb's version includes in-frame clones alone and lacks a portion of them. The data contain around 190,000 clones, roughly nine tenths of them singletons. The specimen sequenced was PBMCs. These receptors came from a man younger than 45 in good health and CMV-seropositive.

The count of this clone is one. The rearrangement links TRBV28 to TRBJ1-4, with a possible D match to TRBD1 (5 bases). CDR3 size: 16 residues. Germline V CDR1 and CDR2: MDHEN, SYDVKM. V was shortened by 5 bases and J by 3 bases, with 16 bases between the two germline ends. The CDR3 spells CASSAPSGMANEKLFF. The CDR3 DNA is TGTGCCAGCAGTGCACCGTCAGGGATGGCTAATGAAAAACTGTTTTTT.

The CDR3 sequence: CASNHRGMNTEAFF. Here the CDR3 DNA reads TGTGCCAGCAACCACAGGGGAATGAACACTGAAGCTTTCTTT. The genes are TRBV28 and TRBJ1-1; 7 bases map to TRBD1. Germline V gene data show CDR1 as MDHEN and CDR2 as SYDVKM. The CDR3 runs to 14 residues. V dropped 7 bases and J dropped 0; count of bases not matched to a gene: 5.

The V and J genes are TRBV7-2 and TRBJ2-7, with D unresolved. Trimming left V 0 bases short and J 1 base short, with 4 bases between. The CDR3 is 13 residues long. Germline V gene sequence: CDR1 SGHTA, CDR2 FQGNSA. The CDR3 region has the DNA TGTGCCAGCAGCTTAGCTTTATCCTACGAGCAGTACTTC. This codes for CASSLALSYEQYF. Full variable domain (outside the CDR3, taken from reference TRBV7-2 and TRBJ2-7): GAGVSQSPSNKVTEKGKDVELRCDPISGHTALYWYRQSLGQGLEFLIYFQGNSAPDKSGLPSDRFSAERTGGSVSTLTIQRTQQEDSAVYLCASSLALSYEQYFGPGTRLTVT.

J is TRBJ1-1 and V is TRBV19, with a weak D call TRBD1 (5 bases). The V end lost 3 bases, the J end lost 2 bases, and 13 bases lay between the germline ends. The CDR3 is 15 amino acids. The V gene's germline CDR1 is LNHDA and CDR2 SQIVND (reference sequence). DNA for the CDR3: TGTGCCAGTAGTATCCCGACAGAGATAAACACTGAAGCTTTCTTT. Translated, it gives CASSIPTEINTEAFF.

The chain has TRBV2 and TRBJ1-1; 8 bases fit TRBD1. V lost 5 bases and J lost 5; bases outside the gene matches: 7. The CDR3 loop spans 14 amino acids. Per germline, CDR1 SNHLY and CDR2 FYNNEI. The CDR3 region is CASSPGGAWTEAFF. CDR3 DNA sequence: TGTGCCAGCAGTCCAGGGGGCGCGTGGACTGAAGCTTTCTTT.

This clone occurred a few times. V usage is TRBV2 and J usage is TRBJ2-2, with D hard to call. The germline V and J ends were trimmed by 7 bases and 3 bases, with 9 bases remaining between them. Per germline, CDR1 SNHLY and CDR2 FYNNEI. The CDR3 contains 13 residues. CDR3 residues: CASTTWYTGELFF. The CDR3 coding sequence is TGTGCCAGCACCACATGGTACACCGGGGAGCTGTTTTTT.

The gene calls are TRBV27 and TRBJ2-6, with unresolved D. The CDR3 sequence is 15 residues long. CDR1 MNHEY and CDR2 SMNVEV come from the germline V gene (reference sequence). Trimming cost V 3 bases and J 4 bases, with 10 bases left between them. CDR3 sequence reads: CASSFTGRGANVLTF. DNA of the CDR3: TGTGCCAGCAGTTTTACCGGGCGCGGGGCCAACGTCCTGACTTTC.

V gene TRBV5-6 combines with J gene TRBJ2-7; 7 positions agree with TRBD2. V gave up 0 bases and J gave up 4 bases; unmatched junction bases: 4. This CDR3 contains 14 residues. From germline, CDR1 is SGHDT and CDR2 YYEEEE. The DNA of the CDR3 is TGTGCCAGCAGCTTGGGTGGGGGGGAGTACGAGCAGTACTTC. It translates to CASSLGGGEYEQYF.

This clone was observed once. The chain joins TRBV4-1 to TRBJ1-1, with D unresolved. CDR1 MGHRA and CDR2 YSYEKL come from the germline V gene. The CDR3 is 14 amino acids. V shed 3 bases and J shed 1 base, with 9 bases lying between them. CDR3 DNA sequence: TGCGCCAGCAGCCAGGTGACGGAGAACACTGAAGCTTTCTTT. It translates to CASSQVTENTEAFF.

DNA for the CDR3: TGTGCCAGCAGCTTAAACGTAGGCCGGAACACTGAAGCTTTCTTT. It is translated as CASSLNVGRNTEAFF. The chain joins TRBV7-6 to TRBJ1-1; D call uncertain. The germline CDR1 and CDR2 sequences are SGHVS and FNYEAQ. V lost 2 bases, J lost 1 base, and 11 bases lay in between. This CDR3 is built from 15 residues.

The chain joins TRBV27 to TRBJ1-2, with TRBD1 identical over 7 bases. CDR3 size: 15 residues. The V and J ends lost 0 bases and 5 bases, in that order; junction bases with no gene match: 6. CDR1 and CDR2 (germline): MNHEY, SMNVEV (reference sequence). In nucleotides, the CDR3 is TGTGCCAGCAGTTTATCGGTCCCAGGGGGGTATGGCTACACCTTC. Amino acids: CASSLSVPGGYGYTF.

This chain uses TRBV2 with TRBJ2-3, with D uncertain. V was shortened by 3 bases and J by 4 bases, with 8 bases between the two germline ends. CDR3 length: 13 amino acids. The germline gives CDR1 SNHLY, CDR2 FYNNEI. For the CDR3, the DNA is TGTGCCAGCAGTGACTTCCTCGCAGATACGCAGTATTTT. It yields the protein CASSDFLADTQYF. Full variable domain (remainder filled in from reference TRBV2 and TRBJ2-3): EPEVTQTPSHQVTQMGQEVILRCVPISNHLYFYWYRQILGQKVEFLVSFYNNEISEKSEIFDDQFSVERPDGSNFTLKIRSTKLEDSAMYFCASSDFLADTQYFGPGTRLTVL.

This chain links TRBV11-2 with TRBJ1-2; 7 nucleotides align to TRBD1. J lost 3 bases, V lost 1 base, and 2 bases had no gene match. Germline assignment: CDR1 SGHAT and CDR2 FQNNGV. The CDR3 spans 14 residues. The DNA of the CDR3 is TGTGCCAGCAGCTTAGTGGGGACAGACTATGGCTACACCTTC. It codes for CASSLVGTDYGYTF.

V and J are TRBV7-9 and TRBJ1-4; no clear D. The CDR3 is 16 residues long. Per germline, CDR1 SEHNR and CDR2 FQNEAQ (reference sequence). V was trimmed by 5 bases and J by 0 bases, leaving 13 bases between them. This chain's CDR3 is CASSPPRAPTNEKLFF. The CDR3 region has the DNA TGTGCCAGCAGCCCCCCTAGGGCCCCAACTAATGAAAAACTGTTTTTT.

The chain employs TRBV11-2 and TRBJ2-1; 16 positions agree with TRBD2. The germline V gene has CDR1 SGHAT and CDR2 FQNNGV. V shed 3 bases and J 10 bases; nucleotides not matched to a gene: 9. This CDR3 contains 17 residues. This CDR3 reads CASSFAVGTSGRAEQFF. Written as DNA, the CDR3 is TGTGCCAGCAGCTTTGCCGTGGGGACTAGCGGGAGGGCAGAGCAGTTCTTC.

The table lists this clone with a few counts. This chain uses TRBV7-6 with TRBJ2-7, with 12 bases lining up with TRBD2. The germline V gene has CDR1 SGHVS and CDR2 FNYEAQ. The ends lost 5 bases at V and 0 bases at J; junction bases unmatched: 8. The CDR3 length is 17 residues. The CDR3 sequence: CASSPRGTSGFSYEQYF. The DNA of the CDR3 is TGTGCCAGCAGCCCCCGGGGGACTAGCGGGTTCTCCTACGAGCAGTACTTC.

This clone was recorded once. V is TRBV28 and J is TRBJ2-3; no clear D. The CDR3 length is 14 residues. CDR1 and CDR2 (germline): MDHEN, SYDVKM. V lost 3 bases and J lost 8, with 15 bases in between. In DNA form, the CDR3 reads TGTGCCAGCAGTTTCCCCGCTAGGCGTGGTACGCAGTATTTT. Its translation: CASSFPARRGTQYF.

This clone appeared once. The rearrangement uses TRBV11-2 and TRBJ2-5, with 9 positions matching TRBD1. The CDR3 totals 15 residues. The V gene's germline CDR1 is SGHAT and CDR2 FQNNGV. Germline trimming cut 2 bases from V and 2 bases from J; bases unmatched to any gene: 3. In nucleotides, the CDR3 is TGTGCCAGCAGCTTATTTGGGACAGGGCAAGAGACCCAGTACTTC. This codes for CASSLFGTGQETQYF.

The chain has TRBV5-4 and TRBJ2-3; D gene unclear. With 0 bases removed from V and 2 bases from J, the gap between germline ends came to 7 bases. Germline V gene data show CDR1 as SGHNT and CDR2 as YYREEE (reference sequence). This CDR3 spans 14 amino acids. CDR3 bases: TGTGCCAGCAGCTTGGTTACATACACAGATACGCAGTATTTT. This translates into CASSLVTYTDTQYF. Combining the CDR3 with reference TRBV5-4 and TRBJ2-3 gives the whole variable domain ETGVTQSPTHLIKTRGQQVTLRCSSQSGHNTVSWYQQALGQGPQFIFQYYREEENGRGNFPPRFSGLQFPNYSSELNVNALELDDSALYLCASSLVTYTDTQYFGPGTRLTVL.

V usage is TRBV29-1 and J usage is TRBJ2-1, with a tentative D call TRBD1 (5 bases). Germline V CDR1 and CDR2: SQVTM, ANQGSEA. This CDR3 is 16 amino acids long. Trimming took off 4 bases at V and 1 base at J, with 17 bases between the two ends. The CDR3 DNA follows: TGCAGCGTTGTGTCCGACAGCTCTTTTTCCTACAATGAGCAGTTCTTC. The encoded protein is CSVVSDSSFSYNEQFF.

V is TRBV5-1 and J is TRBJ2-5; D may correspond to TRBD1 or TRBD2 (5 bases each). This CDR3 is 18 amino acids long. Germline lookup yields CDR1 SGHRS and CDR2 YFSETQ. Trimming removed 0 bases from V and 5 bases from J, with 23 bases in between. The CDR3 region has the DNA TGCGCCAGCAGCTTGGGGTTTGTTCGTGCAGGGCGCGGGGAGACCCAGTACTTC. Encoded protein: CASSLGFVRAGRGETQYF.

The chain employs TRBV2 and TRBJ2-3; 7 bases match TRBD2. Trimming at V came to 2 bases and at J to 14 bases, leaving 10 bases not matched to a gene. Germline V CDR1 and CDR2: SNHLY, FYNNEI. There are 13 residues in the CDR3. Here the CDR3 DNA reads TGTGCCAGCAGTGAACGAAGGCTAGCGGCCTGGTATTTT. Protein: CASSERRLAAWYF.

The V call is TRBV11-1, the J call TRBJ2-7, with TRBD2 matching over 8 bases. Unmatched junction bases numbered 10, after V lost 3 bases and J lost 6 bases. CDR1 is SGHAT, CDR2 FQDESV, per germline (reference sequence). This CDR3 spans 15 amino acids. The DNA of the CDR3 is TGTGCCAGCAGCTTTTTGAGTAGCGGGATGGGCGAGCAGTACTTC. Protein sequence: CASSFLSSGMGEQYF.

The chain carries TRBV7-2 and TRBJ2-7; D gene ambiguous. Germline V lookup: CDR1 SGHTA, CDR2 FQGNSA. The CDR3 is made up of 12 amino acids. The V and J ends lost 0 bases and 5 bases respectively, with 5 bases between them. DNA of the CDR3: TGTGCCAGCAGCTTAGCCTGGGACGAGCAGTACTTC. This encodes CASSLAWDEQYF.